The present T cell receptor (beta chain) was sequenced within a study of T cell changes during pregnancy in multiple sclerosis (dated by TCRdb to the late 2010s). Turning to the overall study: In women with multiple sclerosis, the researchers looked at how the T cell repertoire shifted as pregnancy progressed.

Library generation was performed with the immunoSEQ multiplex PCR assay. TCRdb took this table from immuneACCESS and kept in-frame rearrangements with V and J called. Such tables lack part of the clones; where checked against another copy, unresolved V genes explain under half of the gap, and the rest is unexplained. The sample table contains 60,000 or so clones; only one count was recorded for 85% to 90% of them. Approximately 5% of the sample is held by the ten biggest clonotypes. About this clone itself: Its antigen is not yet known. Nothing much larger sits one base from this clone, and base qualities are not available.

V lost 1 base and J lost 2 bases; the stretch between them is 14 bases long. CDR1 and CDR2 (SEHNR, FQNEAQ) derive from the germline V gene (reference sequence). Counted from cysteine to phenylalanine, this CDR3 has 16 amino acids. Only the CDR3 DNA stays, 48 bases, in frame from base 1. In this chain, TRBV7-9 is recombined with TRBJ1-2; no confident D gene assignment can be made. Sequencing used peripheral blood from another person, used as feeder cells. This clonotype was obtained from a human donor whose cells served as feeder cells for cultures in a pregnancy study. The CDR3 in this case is CASSLEKGPGNYGYTF. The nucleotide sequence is TGTGCCAGCAGCTTAGAAAAGGGTCCGGGGAACTATGGCTACACCTTC. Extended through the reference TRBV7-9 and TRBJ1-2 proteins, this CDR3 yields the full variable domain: DTGVSQNPRHKITKRGQNVTFRCDPISEHNRLYWYRQTLGQGPEFLTYFQNEAQLEKSRLLSDRFSAERPKGSFSTLEIQRTEQGDSAMYLCASSLEKGPGNYGYTFGSGTRLTVV.